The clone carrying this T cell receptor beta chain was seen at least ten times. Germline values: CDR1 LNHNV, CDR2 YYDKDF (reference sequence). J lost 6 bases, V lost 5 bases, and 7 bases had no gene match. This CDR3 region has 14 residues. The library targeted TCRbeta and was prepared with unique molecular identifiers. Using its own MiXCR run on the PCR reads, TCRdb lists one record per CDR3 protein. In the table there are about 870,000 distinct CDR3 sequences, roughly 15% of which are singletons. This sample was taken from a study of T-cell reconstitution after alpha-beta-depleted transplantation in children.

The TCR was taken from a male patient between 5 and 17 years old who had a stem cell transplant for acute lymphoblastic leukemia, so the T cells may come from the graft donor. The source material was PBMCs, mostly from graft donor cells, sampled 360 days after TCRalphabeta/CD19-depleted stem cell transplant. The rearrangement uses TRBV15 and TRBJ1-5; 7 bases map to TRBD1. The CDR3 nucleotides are TGTGCCACCAGCCCGGACAGGTCCGGTCAGCCCCAGCATTTT. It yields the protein CATSPDRSGQPQHF.